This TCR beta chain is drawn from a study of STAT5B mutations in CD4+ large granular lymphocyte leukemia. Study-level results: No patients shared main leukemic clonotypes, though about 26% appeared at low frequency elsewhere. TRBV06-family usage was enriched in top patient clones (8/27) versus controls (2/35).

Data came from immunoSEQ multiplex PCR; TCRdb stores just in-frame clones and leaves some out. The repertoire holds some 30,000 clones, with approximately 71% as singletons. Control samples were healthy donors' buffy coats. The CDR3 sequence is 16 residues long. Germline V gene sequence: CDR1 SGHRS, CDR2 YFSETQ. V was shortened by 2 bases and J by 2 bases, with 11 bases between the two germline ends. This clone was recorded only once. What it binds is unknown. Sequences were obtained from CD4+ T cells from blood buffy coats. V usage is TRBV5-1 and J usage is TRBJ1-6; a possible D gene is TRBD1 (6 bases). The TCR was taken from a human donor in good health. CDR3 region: CASSFAGATYNSPLHF. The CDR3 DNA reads TGCGCCAGCAGCTTCGCAGGGGCCACCTATAATTCACCCCTCCACTTT.